This T cell receptor beta chain originates from a study of response to subunit inactivated influenza vaccine. TCRdb used MiXCR to reprocess the RT-PCR reads, holding one entry per CDR3 protein. The data contain 540,000 or so distinct CDR3 sequences, roughly 13% of them singletons. This sequence originates from a man between 45 and 60 years old who received an inactivated influenza vaccine. The material sequenced was PBMCs from blood, taken about 40 days after vaccination.

CDR3 DNA sequence: TGCAGTGCCCGACAGGGCAATGAGCAGTTCTTC. Translated, it gives CSARQGNEQFF. The genes are TRBV20-1 and TRBJ2-1; 7 bases map to TRBD1. V was pared by 6 bases and J by 6 bases, with 2 bases of the junction left unmatched. Per the germline V gene, CDR1 is DFQATT and CDR2 is SNEGSKA (reference sequence). This CDR3 is built from 11 residues.